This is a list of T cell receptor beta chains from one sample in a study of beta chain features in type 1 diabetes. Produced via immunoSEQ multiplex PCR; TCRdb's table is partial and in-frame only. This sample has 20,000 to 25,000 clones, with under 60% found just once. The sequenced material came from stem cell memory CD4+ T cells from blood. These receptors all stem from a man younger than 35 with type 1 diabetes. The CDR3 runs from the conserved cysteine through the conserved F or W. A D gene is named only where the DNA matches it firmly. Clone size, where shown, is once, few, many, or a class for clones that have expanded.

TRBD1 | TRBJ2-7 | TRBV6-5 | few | CASSYHTWTGTYEQYF | TGTGCCAGCAGTTACCACACCTGGACAGGGACCTACGAGCAGTACTTC
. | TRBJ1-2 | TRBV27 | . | CASSRIRDNGYTF | TGTGCCAGCAGCCGAATAAGAGATAATGGCTACACCTTC
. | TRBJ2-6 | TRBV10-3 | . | CAISEVPRSGANVLTF | TGTGCCATCAGTGAGGTCCCCCGCTCTGGGGCCAACGTCCTGACTTTC
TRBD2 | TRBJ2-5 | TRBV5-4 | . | CASSSKGSGGAGTQYF | TGTGCCAGCAGTTCAAAGGGGAGCGGGGGGGCAGGGACCCAGTACTTC
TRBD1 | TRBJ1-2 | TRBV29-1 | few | CSVERRQGDYTF | TGCAGCGTTGAAAGGCGGCAGGGGGACTACACCTTC
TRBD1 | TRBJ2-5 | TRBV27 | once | CASSDRGSETQYF | TGTGCCAGCAGCGACAGGGGTAGCGAGACCCAGTACTTC
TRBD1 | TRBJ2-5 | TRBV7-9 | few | CASSQWGQANQETQYF | TGTGCCAGCAGCCAATGGGGACAGGCGAATCAAGAGACCCAGTACTTC
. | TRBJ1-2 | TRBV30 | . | CAWSPSGVYGYTF | TGTGCCTGGAGTCCGTCAGGCGTCTATGGCTACACCTTC
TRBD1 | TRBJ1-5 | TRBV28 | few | CASRGGQDNQPQHF | TGTGCCAGCAGGGGGGGACAGGATAATCAGCCCCAGCATTTT
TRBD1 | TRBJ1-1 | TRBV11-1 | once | CASSLTGGRSTEAFF | TGTGCCAGCAGCTTAACAGGGGGCAGGAGCACTGAAGCTTTCTTT
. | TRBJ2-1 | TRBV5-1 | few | CASSLEQTIEQFF | TGCGCCAGCAGCTTGGAACAGACTATTGAGCAGTTCTTC
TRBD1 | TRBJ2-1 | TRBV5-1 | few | CASSPGTGEIEQFF | TGCGCCAGCAGCCCCGGGACAGGGGAAATTGAGCAGTTCTTC
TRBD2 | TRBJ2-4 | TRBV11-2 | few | CASRSLSGGTNIQYF | TGTGCCAGCAGATCCCTTTCGGGGGGGACAAACATTCAGTACTTC
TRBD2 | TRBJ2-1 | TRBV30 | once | CAFGLAGEAYNEQFF | TGTGCCTTCGGACTAGCGGGAGAGGCCTACAATGAGCAGTTCTTC
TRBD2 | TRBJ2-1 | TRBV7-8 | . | CASSLGGGIYNEQFF | TGTGCCAGCAGCTTAGGCGGGGGGATTTACAATGAGCAGTTCTTC
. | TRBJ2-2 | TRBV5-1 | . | CASSIGTTTGELFF | TGCGCCAGCAGCATAGGGACAACGACCGGGGAGCTGTTTTTT
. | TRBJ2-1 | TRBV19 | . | CASSIRVNSYNEQFF | TGTGCCAGTAGTATACGGGTAAACTCCTACAATGAGCAGTTCTTC
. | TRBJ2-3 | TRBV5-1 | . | CASSLPGQGWQYF | TGCGCCAGCAGCCTGCCAGGTCAGGGGTGGCAGTATTTT
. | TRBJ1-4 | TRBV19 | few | CASSLWTERKKLFF | TGTGCCAGTAGTTTATGGACAGAACGGAAAAAACTGTTTTTT
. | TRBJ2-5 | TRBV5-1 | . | CASSPDYSPETQYF | TGCGCCAGCAGCCCGGACTATAGTCCAGAGACCCAGTACTTC
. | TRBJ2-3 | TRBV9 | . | CASSGPKAVDVTDTQYF | TGTGCCAGCAGCGGCCCGAAGGCGGTCGATGTCACAGATACGCAGTATTTT
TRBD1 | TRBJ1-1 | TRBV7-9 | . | CASSVPGQGTNTEAFF | TGTGCCAGCAGCGTTCCGGGACAGGGGACGAACACTGAAGCTTTCTTT
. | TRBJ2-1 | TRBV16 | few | CASSQSFAGDEQFF | TGTGCCAGCAGCCAATCGTTCGCAGGGGATGAGCAGTTCTTC
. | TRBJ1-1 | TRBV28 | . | CASQGNTEAFF | TGTGCCAGCCAGGGAAACACTGAAGCTTTCTTT
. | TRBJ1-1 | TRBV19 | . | CASREPSMNTEAFF | TGTGCCAGTCGGGAACCCTCGATGAACACTGAAGCTTTCTTT
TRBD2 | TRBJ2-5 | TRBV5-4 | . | CASSTRLAGQETQYF | TGTGCCAGCAGCACCCGACTAGCGGGGCAAGAGACCCAGTACTTC
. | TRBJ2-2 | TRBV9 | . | CASSLEPTTGELFF | TGTGCCAGCAGCCTGGAGCCGACCACCGGGGAGCTGTTTTTT
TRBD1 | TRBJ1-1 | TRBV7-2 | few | CASTRDRETEAFF | TGTGCCAGCACCCGGGACAGGGAGACTGAAGCTTTCTTT
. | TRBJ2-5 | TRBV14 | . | CASSPQDTGLEYF | TGTGCCAGCAGCCCGCAAGATACAGGGTTGGAGTACTTC